This record concerns one TCR beta chain sequence. Its antigen remains unidentified. No qualities accompany the bases; no much larger clone lies one base away. The library relied on UMI-ligation and nested PCR. To cover both TRBC1 and TRBC2, the beta constant-region primer consisted of an equimolar mix of two oligonucleotides. A single-stranded oligonucleotide bearing the SP2 primer plus a 12-nucleotide UMI was ligated onto the 3' end of the cDNA by T4 RNA ligase 1. The ligated cDNA went through four rounds of PCR with nested alpha and beta constant-region primers together with the SP2 primer. Incubation of the ligation reaction lasted roughly 18-25 hours at 16 degrees C. To avoid over-amplification, PCR2 was usually performed as a SYBR Green qPCR and halted once a predetermined threshold was reached. Agencourt AMPure XP magnetic beads were used for all purifications after the first. Library amounts were measured by Qubit and library quality was assessed on a TapeStation, where the main peak was expected at around 650 bp. The pooled libraries were sequenced on an Illumina MiSeq using v2 2x251 paired-end kits, which usually yielded roughly 0.9-2.3 million reads per sample. Each sample was pooled at around 4.2 nM, and roughly 4.5-7% PhiX was included to help cluster recognition. The authors' analysis ran thus. V and J genes were assigned to Demultiplexor-processed FASTQ reads by Decombinator through tag matching, with a single base-pair mismatch being allowed. By using UMIs, Collapsinator corrected both sequencing errors and the frequency errors caused by PCR heterogeneity. CDR3Translator translated TCRs and extracted CDR3s from the conserved cysteine to the FGXG phenylalanine, flagging non-productive sequences. Gini, Shannon entropy and inverse Simpson indices were calculated on repertoires subsampled to equal numbers of UMI-defined TCRs. Within the linear range, a power law was fitted to clonotype abundance distributions using maximum likelihood. For one naive CD8 sample, the pipeline and MIGEC produced similar UMI counts, unique TCR numbers and clonal distributions. One analysis removed from the naive repertoire any naive TCRs that were also found in any memory subset from the same donor. The repertoires were searched for approximately 7,000 CMV-associated CDR3 sequences that had been compiled from VDJdb and a published dataset. TCRdb reran the public reads through fastp at Q25 and MiXCR, keeping productive beta chains. Duplicate CDR3 protein sequences are folded into a single record with the most common DNA and genes. TCRdb, not the authors, supplied the V and J calls. The sample table contains around 160,000 distinct CDR3 sequences; only one count was recorded for 15% to 20% of them. Just over 0.14% of the sample belongs to the ten largest clones.

This entry belongs to a study of naive and memory T cell subsets (dated by TCRdb to 2016 to 2017). Background for the entire study: Sorted naive and memory T cell subsets from peripheral blood were analyzed in the study using a UMI-based, open-source pipeline for TCR alpha and beta sequencing. IgG serology results and the functional CMV T cell responses were in complete agreement. RNA was DNase-treated and reverse transcribed with TCR constant-region primers, mostly using SuperScript III.

Study-wide conclusions, independent of this receptor: Gini index rose and Shannon and inverse Simpson diversity fell from naive through CM, EM and EMRA in both CD4 and CD8 cells. The repertoire findings for the naive and memory subsets could not be validated against a ground truth, as none was available. Naive repertoires, especially CD8, contained a few larger clonotypes, possibly memory cells re-expressing CD45RA. After error correction, only a single occurrence was seen for over 85% of naive TCR sequences, so much steeper abundance distributions were produced than in memory subsets. RNA-based TCR counts may be influenced by expression changes linked to T cell activation and differentiation. Clonotypes were defined as single alpha or beta chain sequences, not paired alpha/beta receptors. A power law was followed by TCR abundance, with an exponent that differed between naive and memory subsets but was consistent across the three individuals.

The cysteine opens and the phenylalanine closes a CDR3 of 17 amino acids. Of all the DNA, just the CDR3 is kept, 51 bases in frame from base 1. V is trimmed back by 3 bases and J by 3 bases, and the junction contains 6 bases that no gene match accounts for. The germline V gene (reference sequence) specifies SGHAT as CDR1 and FQDESV as CDR2. From the second PCR step on, the TCR alpha and beta chain libraries were amplified in separate reactions. CMV status of each donor was established by measuring IFNgamma production from CD4+ T cells after fresh PBMCs were stimulated overnight with CMV viral lysate. Miltenyi beads were used first to positively select CD4 T cells, and CD8 T cells were then positively selected from the CD4-negative fraction. Cells were stained for CD3, CD4, CD8, CD45RA, CD27 and a live/dead dye and were sorted on a BD Aria II into four subsets based on CD45RA and CD27. Blood was obtained from a few healthy volunteers, and the blood from each volunteer was fractionated into CD4 and CD8 T cells and subsequently into four differentiation subsets. Roughly 120 ml of peripheral blood was collected from each donor, and PBMC were isolated from the blood using Ficoll-Paque PLUS density-gradient centrifugation. Sorted cells were lysed in RLT buffer, and RNA was extracted with a Qiagen RNeasy kit and stored at -80°C.

The sequence was collected from a human donor in good health. The chain is encoded by TRBV11-1 joined to TRBJ2-1, and 12 bases in between align with TRBD2. Source material: naive CD4+ T cells from blood. This specimen's cell subset or site label, per the study, means: naive T cells, CD45RA high CD27+. The CDR3 is CASSLETSGSGYNEQFF. The nucleotide sequence is given as TGTGCCAGCAGCTTGGAGACTAGCGGGAGTGGCTACAATGAGCAGTTCTTC.